These 22 T cell receptor beta chains came from one sample sequenced in a study of beta chain features in type 1 diabetes. Since all of the isolated RNA was reverse transcribed, expressed TCRB transcripts were what got sequenced. Generated by immunoSEQ multiplex PCR, the TCRdb table keeps only in-frame clones and is missing some. The sample records 900,000 or so clones, roughly 17% being singletons. Sequencing was carried out using naive CD4+ T cells from blood. All receptors derive from a woman under 30 in good health.

The chain joins TRBV7-3 to TRBJ2-1, with a possible D match to TRBD2 (6 bases). Germline V gene data show CDR1 as SGHTA and CDR2 as FQGTGA. V shed 6 bases and J shed 5 bases, with 14 bases lying between them. The length of the CDR3 is 14 residues. For the CDR3, the DNA is TGTGCCAGCAGTTCTTCCCGGGAGAACAATGAGCAGTTCTTC. Residues: CASSSSRENNEQFF.

This clone was found a few times. The genes are TRBV2 and TRBJ2-1, with D perhaps TRBD1 (6 bases). V was shortened by 4 bases and J by 0 bases, with 10 bases between the two germline ends. CDR3 size: 15 residues. Germline CDR1 and CDR2: SNHLY and FYNNEI. The CDR3 DNA follows: TGTGCCAGCAGTGGGGGGCCGAGCTCCTACAATGAGCAGTTCTTC. It translates to CASSGGPSSYNEQFF.

J is TRBJ2-6 and V is TRBV7-2; D is uncertain. V lost 4 bases, J lost 6 bases, and 13 bases lay in between. The CDR3 length is 15 residues. CDR1 is SGHTA and CDR2 is FQGNSA in the germline V gene. The CDR3 reads CASSYSISAANVLTF. CDR3 bases: TGTGCCAGCAGCTACAGTATTTCGGCGGCCAACGTCCTGACTTTC.

This clone was seen a handful of times. The chain couples TRBV19 to TRBJ2-1, with 9 bases aligning to TRBD2. V shed 5 bases, J shed 4 bases, and the junction held 6 bases outside the gene matches. This CDR3 spans 15 amino acids. CDR1 and CDR2 (germline): LNHDA, SQIVND (reference sequence). The CDR3 sequence is CASSSGTSLYNEQFF. The CDR3 region has the DNA TGTGCCAGTAGTTCCGGGACTAGCTTATACAATGAGCAGTTCTTC.

This rearrangement joins TRBV5-6 to TRBJ2-7; no clear D. Germline loops: CDR1 SGHDT, CDR2 YYEEEE. The length of the CDR3 is 13 residues. Trimming took 3 bases from V and 0 from J, leaving 7 bases between them. This chain's CDR3 is CASSSATSYEQYF. In nucleotides, the CDR3 is TGTGCCAGCAGCTCCGCCACCTCCTACGAGCAGTACTTC.

The gene calls are TRBV15 and TRBJ2-7, with 12 bases lining up with TRBD2. With V trimmed by 2 bases and J by 4 bases, 21 bases remained unmatched. The CDR3 has 21 amino acids. The germline gives CDR1 LNHNV, CDR2 YYDKDF (reference sequence). This CDR3 reads CATSRQPSYDVLAGGPYEQYF. Written as DNA, the CDR3 is TGTGCCACCAGCAGACAACCCTCGTACGATGTTCTAGCGGGAGGGCCGTACGAGCAGTACTTC.

This clone appeared a few times. This sequence joins TRBV15 and TRBJ1-6; unclear D gene. The CDR3 sequence is 12 residues long. Between the trimmed V and J ends, which lost 0 bases and 10 bases, there was a span of 4 bases. Germline CDR1 is LNHNV and CDR2 is YYDKDF (reference sequence). The CDR3 sequence is CATSRDPSPLHF. The CDR3 DNA reads as TGTGCCACCAGCAGAGACCCATCACCCCTCCACTTT.

The chain carries TRBV29-1 and TRBJ1-1; D uncertain. The germline V gene has CDR1 SQVTM and CDR2 ANQGSEA. The CDR3 consists of 13 residues. The V end lost 5 bases, the J end lost 0 bases, and 10 bases lay between the germline ends. CDR3 nucleotides: TGCAGCGTTACCTGGGGTCTGAACACTGAAGCTTTCTTT. Translating gives CSVTWGLNTEAFF. The variable domain in full, completed from reference TRBV29-1 and TRBJ1-1, reads SAVISQKPSRDICQRGTSLTIQCQVDSQVTMMFWYRQQPGQSLTLIATANQGSEATYESGFVIDKFPISRPNLTFSTLTVSNMSPEDSSIYLCSVTWGLNTEAFFGQGTRLTVV.

The V gene is TRBV21-1, the J gene TRBJ2-6; the D call in the table, TRBD1, was not verified against the DNA. TRBV21-1 corresponds to a pseudogene. CDR3 size: 18 residues. The CDR3 DNA is TGTGCCAGCAGCAAGGGACAGGGGGCGATTGCTGGGGCCAACGTCCTGACTTTC. Translated: CASSKGQGAIAGANVLTF.

The rearrangement joins TRBV5-4 to TRBJ1-1; TRBD1 might be the D (6 bases). Germline-derived CDR1 and CDR2 are SGHNT and YYREEE (reference sequence). V was clipped by 4 bases and J by 2 bases, with 18 bases between them. This CDR3 spans 16 amino acids. The CDR3 loop is CASSHVVGGGNTEAFF. DNA of the CDR3: TGTGCCAGCAGCCACGTGGTAGGGGGTGGCAACACTGAAGCTTTCTTT.

The chain joins TRBV19 to TRBJ2-1, with D perhaps TRBD2 (6 bases). From germline, CDR1 is LNHDA and CDR2 SQIVND (reference sequence). This CDR3 region has 14 residues. V dropped 4 bases and J dropped 4 bases, with 11 bases sitting between them. The CDR3, as DNA: TGTGCCAGTAGTAGACTAGGATTATACAATGAGCAGTTCTTC. This codes for CASSRLGLYNEQFF. Using reference TRBV19 and TRBJ2-1 for the parts outside the CDR3, the full variable domain is DGGITQSPKYLFRKEGQNVTLSCEQNLNHDAMYWYRQDPGQGLRLIYYSQIVNDFQKGDIAEGYSVSREKKESFPLTVTSAQKNPTAFYLCASSRLGLYNEQFFGPGTRLTVL.

This clone showed up just a few times. CDR3 sequence reads: CASKTDYNEQFF. Here the CDR3 DNA reads TGTGCCAGCAAGACGGACTACAATGAGCAGTTCTTC. V is TRBV21-1 and J is TRBJ2-1. TRBV21-1 is tagged as a pseudogene. CDR3 length equals 12 residues.

This clone was observed a handful of times. The chain recombines TRBV25-1 with TRBJ2-7; 8 bases fit TRBD1. V was pared by 5 bases and J by 2 bases, with 5 bases of the junction left unmatched. Germline-derived CDR1 and CDR2 are MGHDK and SYGVNS. The CDR3 spans 14 residues. This chain's CDR3 is CASSPWGQAYEQYF. The CDR3 DNA reads as TGTGCCAGCAGTCCGTGGGGACAGGCCTACGAGCAGTACTTC.

This clone was observed a handful of times. V is TRBV5-1 and J is TRBJ2-2; tentatively, D is TRBD1 (6 bases). The CDR3 is 18 amino acids. The V gene's germline CDR1 is SGHRS and CDR2 YFSETQ. The V end lost 2 bases, the J end lost 1 base, and 18 bases lay between the germline ends. CDR3 coding DNA: TGCGCCAGCAGCTTACCGAGCTTGACAGGATTGAACACCGGGGAGCTGTTTTTT. It translates to CASSLPSLTGLNTGELFF.

Only a few counts were recorded for this clone. The V call is TRBV19, the J call TRBJ1-4; D unresolved. V was cut by 8 bases and J by 8 bases, with 9 bases left in between. This CDR3 region has 11 residues. From germline, CDR1 is LNHDA and CDR2 SQIVND (reference sequence). The CDR3 loop is CASRLGEKLFF. DNA of the CDR3: TGTGCCAGTCGCCTCGGGGAAAAACTGTTTTTT.

There are a few counts of this clone. This chain uses TRBV7-2 with TRBJ1-1, with 10 bases fitting TRBD1. Trimming cost V 4 bases and J 5 bases; bases outside gene matches: 1. The germline V gene encodes CDR1 SGHTA and CDR2 FQGNSA. This CDR3 region has 13 residues. The CDR3 loop is CASSWDRGTEAFF. CDR3 DNA: TGTGCCAGCAGCTGGGACAGGGGTACTGAAGCTTTCTTT.

Remarks on this clone: Germline and junction disagree at one end, which may indicate a read error. The V and J genes are TRBV10-3 and TRBJ2-3; TRBD2 agrees at 7 bases. This CDR3 region has 14 residues. Germline V lookup: CDR1 ENHRY, CDR2 SYGVKD. CDR3 DNA sequence: TGTGCCATCAGTGACGGGGGGAGCACAGATACGCACTATTTT. Translating gives CAISDGGSTDTHYF.

This clone was counted only a few times. The genes are TRBV29-1 and TRBJ1-5, with 8 bases fitting TRBD1. J gave up 7 bases and V 5 bases, and 10 bases lay outside the gene matches. The germline gives CDR1 SQVTM, CDR2 ANQGSEA. The CDR3 totals 14 residues. DNA for the CDR3: TGCAGCGTTTCGTCCGGGACAGGAGGCCAGCCCCAGCATTTT. This translates into CSVSSGTGGQPQHF.

This clone was seen a handful of times. In DNA, the CDR3 is TGTGCCAGCAGCCAAGACCAGGGACAGGTCCGGGATACGCAGTATTTT. Translation gives CASSQDQGQVRDTQYF. V usage is TRBV4-2 and J usage is TRBJ2-3; 8 positions match TRBD1. V shed 0 bases and J 6 bases; nucleotides not matched to a gene: 8. Germline V gives CDR1 LGHNA, CDR2 YNFKEQ. This CDR3 is built from 16 residues.

This chain's CDR3 is CSAIETQYF. In DNA, the CDR3 is TGCAGTGCTATAGAGACCCAGTACTTC. The chain combines TRBV20-1 with TRBJ2-5; no firm D call. CDR1 and CDR2 (germline): DFQATT, SNEGSKA (reference sequence). V lost 4 bases and J 4 bases, leaving 1 base between the germline ends. CDR3 size: 9 residues.

This clone was observed a handful of times. The CDR3 DNA reads TGTGCCAGCAGCTTACGATCAACTAGCGGGAGCAATGAGCAGTTCTTC. Encoded protein: CASSLRSTSGSNEQFF. J is TRBJ2-1 and V is TRBV7-2; 11 bases align to TRBD2. V trimming: 2 bases; J trimming: 6 bases; junction bases outside the gene matches: 6. Germline V gene data show CDR1 as SGHTA and CDR2 as FQGNSA. The CDR3 extends over 16 amino acids. The entire variable domain, with the rest obtained from reference TRBV7-2 and TRBJ2-1, is as follows: GAGVSQSPSNKVTEKGKDVELRCDPISGHTALYWYRQSLGQGLEFLIYFQGNSAPDKSGLPSDRFSAERTGGSVSTLTIQRTQQEDSAVYLCASSLRSTSGSNEQFFGPGTRLTVL.

This clone was picked up a small number of times. The rearrangement uses TRBV11-2 and TRBJ2-1, with 8 bases fitting TRBD1. This CDR3 is built from 16 residues. Trimming removed 5 bases from V and 0 bases from J; junction bases left unmatched: 6. In germline, CDR1 is SGHAT, CDR2 FQNNGV. The chain's CDR3 is CASSTRQGSSYNEQFF. Written as DNA, the CDR3 is TGTGCCAGCAGCACGCGACAGGGGAGCTCCTACAATGAGCAGTTCTTC.